A selection of T cell receptor beta chains follows, all from one sample in a study of CD8+CD57+ T cells in acquired aplastic anemia. TCRdb used MiXCR to reprocess the reads, holding one entry per CDR3 protein. This repertoire shows under 250,000 distinct CDR3 sequences, approximately 45% found once; its top ten account for 6.5% to 8%. Sequenced material: sorted CD4+, CD8+, or CD8+CD57+ T cells (not recorded which) from PBMCs. These receptor sequences come from a human donor with aplastic anemia. Both conserved end residues are part of each CDR3.

v_gene: TRBV5-1
j_gene: TRBJ2-1
CDR3aa: CASSPSGLGLGNEQFF

v_gene: TRBV2
j_gene: TRBJ1-1
CDR3aa: CASRAGVLAEAFF

v_gene: TRBV10-3
j_gene: TRBJ1-2
CDR3aa: CAISAQLNYGYTF

v_gene: TRBV7-9
j_gene: TRBJ2-7
CDR3aa: CASSSSSSGSYEQYF

v_gene: TRBV2
j_gene: TRBJ2-7
CDR3aa: CASSELAGQEIYEQYF

v_gene: TRBV14
j_gene: TRBJ2-5
CDR3aa: CASSPRGGDETQYF

v_gene: TRBV9
j_gene: TRBJ2-6
CDR3aa: CASSVTSGGANVLTF

v_gene: TRBV29-1
j_gene: TRBJ2-7
CDR3aa: CSVEGGVGLGVYEQYF

v_gene: TRBV5-1
j_gene: TRBJ2-3
CDR3aa: CASSSSGSGITDTQYF

v_gene: TRBV7-9
j_gene: TRBJ2-5
CDR3aa: CASTVGRHQETQYF

v_gene: TRBV6-1
j_gene: TRBJ1-1
CDR3aa: CASSDRFLGERNTEAFF

v_gene: TRBV5-8
j_gene: TRBJ2-7
CDR3aa: CASSRYGTGDYEQYF

v_gene: TRBV15
j_gene: TRBJ1-1
CDR3aa: CATSRAGQNTEAFF